This T cell receptor beta chain was identified during a study of T cell clones after liver transplantation. Sequencing used immunoSEQ multiplex PCR; TCRdb keeps in-frame clones, though not all of them. The profile shows 70,000 to 95,000 clones, over 80% of them singletons. Remarks on this clone: Its antigen remains unidentified.

Germline V lookup: CDR1 GTSNPN, CDR2 SVGIG (reference sequence). This CDR3 is 15 amino acids long. V was pared by 2 bases and J by 2 bases, with 3 bases of the junction left unmatched. Study-level findings and limits: Donor-reactive sequences fell more than third party-reactive ones, suggesting partial deletion.

Sequencing was performed on CD4+ T cells from blood, taken at the 22-month timepoint. This receptor was identified in a human patient who received a liver transplant. Part of the T cell pool may stem from the graft donor. This chain connects TRBV30 to TRBJ2-5, with TRBD2 identical over 12 bases. In nucleotides, the CDR3 is TGTGCCTGGAGTCGACTAGCGGGAGTTCAAGAGACCCAGTACTTC. This translates into CAWSRLAGVQETQYF.